These T cell receptor beta chains were read from a single sample in a study of beta chain features in type 1 diabetes. The protocol was immunoSEQ multiplex PCR, while the TCRdb copy is restricted to in-frame clones and leaves out a portion. The sample records about 660,000 clones, 11% to 15% being singletons. Sequenced: naive CD4+ T cells from blood. Receptors originate from a man aged 18 to 30 with type 1 diabetes. CDR3s include the opening cysteine and the closing phenylalanine or tryptophan. A D gene is named only where the DNA matches it firmly. Size is stated for part of the rows, as once, few or many counts, or as a class when the clone is expanded.

TRBJ2-5	few	NA	TRBV30	TGTGCCTGGAGTATTGCACTAGGAATTCCTTTGCAAGAGACCCAGTACTTC	CAWSIALGIPLQETQYF
TRBJ2-6	NA	NA	TRBV6-1	TGTGCCAGCTTGCACCTTGGGGCCAACGTCCTGACTTTC	CASLHLGANVLTF
TRBJ2-4	NA	NA	TRBV9	TGTGCCAGCAGCCCGGGGCCAATAGCCAAAAACATTCAGTACTTC	CASSPGPIAKNIQYF
TRBJ1-2	few	NA	TRBV6-5	TGTGCCAGCAGCCCGACGACAGGAAACTATGGCTACACCTTC	CASSPTTGNYGYTF
TRBJ2-3	few	TRBD1	TRBV11-2	TGTGCCAACCGACAGGGGGCTGAAGATACGCAGTATTTT	CANRQGAEDTQYF
TRBJ2-7	few	TRBD1	TRBV10-3	TGTGCCATCAGGGACAGGGACAACTACGAGCAGTACTTC	CAIRDRDNYEQYF
TRBJ2-3	NA	NA	TRBV6-5	TGTGCCAGCACCTCCCGCTCAGATACGCAGTATTTT	CASTSRSDTQYF
TRBJ1-2	few	NA	TRBV6-5	TGTGCCAGCAGTTACTCGGAGGGGCTCGGCTACACCTTC	CASSYSEGLGYTF
TRBJ1-4	few	NA	TRBV28	TGTGCCAGCAGTATGACAACTAATGAAAAACTGTTTTTT	CASSMTTNEKLFF
TRBJ2-1	few	NA	TRBV25-1	TGTGCCAGCAGTGAGGGGACTTGGGACTACAATGAGCAGTTCTTC	CASSEGTWDYNEQFF
TRBJ2-1	NA	NA	TRBV7-9	TGTGCCAGCAGCTTAGCGAATGTAGGGCGGTCGATATACAATGAGCAGTTCTTC	CASSLANVGRSIYNEQFF
TRBJ2-1	NA	TRBD1	TRBV29-1	TGCAGCGTTGATGTGGCAGGGGGCACTGAGCAGTTCTTC	CSVDVAGGTEQFF
TRBJ1-2	NA	NA	TRBV20-1	TGCAGTGCTAGAGATTTGACCCGCGTCTCCTTC	CSARDLTRVSF
TRBJ1-4	once	NA	TRBV25-1	TGTGCCAGCAGATTCGGATCTAATGAAAAACTGTTTTTT	CASRFGSNEKLFF